Reported below is one T cell receptor (beta chain). No antigen is known for it. Base qualities are missing; no much larger clone stands one base away. The immunoSEQ Assay was used to sequence TCRbeta CDR3 regions. After extraction, genomic DNA underwent amplification by bias-controlled multiplex PCR, followed by high-throughput sequencing. The original methods were these. Collapsing and filtering of sequences were performed to quantify the absolute abundance of each unique TCRbeta CDR3 region. T cell fraction was estimated by normalizing TCRbeta template counts to usable DNA, which was measured by amplifying reference genes present in all nucleated cells. Repertoire TCRs were annotated as SARS-CoV-2-specific when V gene, CDR3 amino acid sequence and J gene were exactly matched to a known reactive TCR set. MIRA supplied the reference SARS-CoV-2 TCR set, which was filtered for enrichment in COVID-19-positive ImmuneCODE repertoires so that public or cross-reactive TCRs were removed. Drawing on the MIRA antigens, annotated TCRs were analysed further at the level of specific ORF or position within ORF. Breadth was defined as annotated unique rearrangements over total unique productive rearrangements; depth was the summed frequency of those rearrangements. Two-sided Wilcoxon rank-sum tests were used to compare TCR breadth between groups. TCRdb took this table from immuneACCESS and kept in-frame rearrangements with V and J called. Such tables lack part of the clones; where checked against another copy, unresolved V genes explain under half of the gap, and the rest is unexplained. For V, J and clone size, that table is used; D and trimming come from the DNA. This sample lists about 350,000 clones; approximately 86% were detected once. The leading ten clones occupy around 10% of the sample.

The cysteine opens and the phenylalanine closes a CDR3 of 13 amino acids. Only CDR3 DNA remains: 39 bases, in frame from the first base. The germline V gene specifies LGHNA as CDR1 and YNFKEQ as CDR2. V has 6 bases trimmed and J has 7 bases trimmed; junction bases matching no gene number 3. The treatment or condition label here, explained by the study, means: roughly 18 received Ad26.COV2.S at low or high dose, single or two shots; about 5 received placebo; per-sample allocation not given. For vaccine and placebo recipients, the sequenced repertoires came from samples collected on day 63 after the first injection. In Cohort 1b, about two dozen adults aged 18-55 years were enrolled at a single site in Boston, USA, between 29 July and 7 August 2020. Ad26.COV2.S was a replication-incompetent adenovirus type 26 vector expressing a prefusion-stabilized SARS-CoV-2 spike protein from the original Wuhan strain.

The data originate from a study of Ad26.COV2.S vaccination and SARS-CoV-2 variants (dated by TCRdb to 2020 to 2023). As for the study more broadly: Donors in the vaccine arm were drawn from COV1001, a phase I-IIa trial of Ad26.COV2.S in healthy adults that was multicentre, randomized, double-blind and placebo-controlled. Investigators remained blinded to trial group allocation during experiments and outcome assessment. The specificity and breadth of SARS-CoV-2-reactive T cell receptors after Ad26.COV2.S vaccination were assessed by TCRbeta repertoire sequencing. Trial participants were randomized into five groups of five: low-dose or high-dose Ad26.COV2.S given once or twice, or placebo on both occasions. A total of some 30 samples were included in the TCR-sequenced set, comprising about 20 Ad26.COV2.S vaccine recipients, 5 placebo recipients and 8 SARS-CoV-2 convalescent individuals. Ad26.COV2.S was administered intramuscularly at a dose of 5x10^10 or 1x10^11 viral particles, either as one shot or as two shots given 56 days apart.

Study-wide findings and limitations: The authors noted that total T cell responses may have been underestimated by the TCR breadth and depth analyses. Higher spike-specific TCR breadth was observed in Ad26.COV2.S recipients than in placebo recipients (P = 0.0014). Comparable non-spike TCR breadth was observed between vaccine and placebo recipients, consistent with only spike being contained in the vaccine. The study lacked the statistical power to compare responses across vaccine doses or regimens. After vaccination, spike-specific CD8+ and CD4+ T cell responses were reported to show substantial breadth.

In this chain, TRBV4-2 is recombined with TRBJ2-1, with TRBD2 matching 10 junction bases. The receptor was isolated from a person aged 18-60 years who received the Ad26.COV2.S COVID-19 vaccine or a placebo. The source was peripheral blood, collected in a trial of Ad26.COV2.S vaccine versus placebo. The DNA is TGTGCCAGCAGTCCGGGACTAGCGAATGAGCAGTTCTTC. The encoded protein is CASSPGLANEQFF.